This entry concerns a single TCR beta chain. This sample was included in a study of long-term antiretroviral therapy in people with HIV. The germline gives CDR1 SEHNR, CDR2 FQNEAQ (reference sequence). The CDR3 covers 11 residues. Samples were assayed with immunoSEQ v3.0 at survey level. Profiled with immunoSEQ multiplex PCR; TCRdb holds only in-frame clones, not every one. In the table there are 9,500 or so clones, 60% to 85% of which are singletons. The sample in question was unsorted PBMCs, obtained 1.8 years before starting antiretroviral therapy. The TCR was taken from a man aged 40-55 years with HIV. The rearrangement links TRBV7-9 to TRBJ2-5; the D is unclear. The J call may be faulty, since TRBJ2-7 better matches the DNA end. CDR3 bases: TGTGCCAGCAGCGAGTGGAACGAGCAGTACTTC. Amino acid sequence: CASSEWNEQYF.